This T cell receptor (beta chain) originates from a study of cytomegalovirus exposure and HLA in healthy donors (dated by TCRdb to between 2016 and 2019). With respect to the entire study: In an earlier analysis of 450 to 750 of the donors, under 300 Gb of sequence data and 90 million to 120 million unique TCR beta sequences from about 179 million T cells were reported. Roughly 300 gigabases of sequencing data and approximately 84 million unique TCR sequences were included in an early release covering roughly 600 HLA-typed donors. Of the 350 to 400 genotyped donors, approximately 83% fell in the genetic ancestry cluster associated with self-reported Caucasian donors. The study was designed to test whether signatures of past pathogen exposure could be identified by cataloging public T cell receptors. Using immunosequencing, the study profiled T cell repertoires from fewer than 850 subjects and related those repertoires to cytomegalovirus serostatus. Besides the first cohort of around 700 subjects, a separate validation cohort made up of some 110 different subjects was used. To predict cytomegalovirus infection status, the study combined high-throughput TCR immunosequencing, statistical association of individual TCRs with disease status, and machine learning. A later analysis re-analyzed previously published TCR beta repertoires from 500 to 700 donors and added high-resolution HLA genotyping to study TCR occurrence patterns. Rather than using new phenotypic data, the later analysis identified candidate immune exposures from TCR beta sequences and from how often those sequences occurred across donors. In an earlier analysis of about 590 of the donors, high-throughput TCR beta sequencing was used to judge whether each TCR beta V gene segment behaved as functional or pseudogenic. Alongside the repertoire data, information on donor age, sex, ethnicity and CMV serostatus was compiled. A later genetic analysis took genome-wide SNP genotypes for 398 of the 666 donors and used that subset as a discovery cohort. All discovery cohort repertoires had been generated on a single sequencing platform. Both class I and class II loci were covered by HLA typing, at four-digit resolution. The number of typed donors differed by locus: about 620-640 for A, B, C, DRB1 and DQB1; some 500 for DQA1; some 610 for DPA1; and around 450 for DPB1. Because of strong linkage in the cohort, four to six DR-DQ haplotypes were treated as single units for association and clustering. Across 300 to 500 genotyped donors of the cohort, an average of 235,054 unique TCR beta nucleotide sequences per donor were sequenced, and roughly a sixth of those sequences were non-productive. The full study reports these points: CMV serostatus was the only immune exposure information available for the cohort. In both the original and validation cohorts, the classifier was reported to diagnose cytomegalovirus status with high specificity and sensitivity. According to a later analysis, TCR association rates differed among HLA loci, with DRB1 alleles showing the most associated TCRs and HLA-C alleles showing the fewest. According to a later analysis, parvovirus B19, influenza, CMV and Epstein-Barr virus appeared linked to several top co-occurrence clusters. Some 15 rarely observed V segments, including chromosome 9 orphons, were excluded from the earlier analysis of several hundred of the donors because counts were too low. Sequencing depth was assumed to be roughly uniform across donors in the presence/absence analyses, though that assumption may not hold. A later analysis found that most CMV-associated TCR beta chains appeared HLA-restricted, with HLA associations seemingly driven largely by CMV exposure. Only TCR beta chains were sequenced in this cohort, and the absence of alpha or paired-chain data limited detectable features. An association between a missense DCLRE1C variant and V-gene and J-gene trimming of TCR beta chains was found in a later genetic analysis and replicated in an independent cohort. Across donors, most TCR sequences were observed very rarely, whereas some public TCRs were present in many individuals. A further reported finding was that TCR beta sequences accurately predicted the HLA-A and HLA-B alleles for most subjects in the first cohort. A cluster of highly shared sequence variants was judged likely to represent a technical artifact of the sequencing pipeline. Linkage disequilibrium might explain the correlated functional status among segregating V segments, but an unknown experimental factor could not be excluded. The authors suggested that the approach could potentially be generalized to other disease states and immunological phenotypes. Some IMGT-functional V segments, including TRBV6-2 and TRBV6-3, could not be distinguished by the 87-base-pair reads and were therefore excluded. Broadly in line with IMGT annotations, most TCR beta V segments showed up in productive rearrangements about 90% or about 30% of the time in an earlier analysis of about 500 of the donors. HLA typing was unavailable for some donors at each locus, so association tests used only the typed subset. In a later analysis, HLA-associated TCR beta chains were found to be more clonally expanded and to have lower generation probabilities than equally common non-associated chains. In vitro tests confirmed that a few of the cytomegalovirus-associated TCR beta chains recognize cytomegalovirus antigens. Strong co-occurrence of HLA alleles, especially DR and DQ, made assigning TCR associations to individual alleles difficult. A total of 150 or so TCR beta chains were listed by the study as associated with cytomegalovirus. A later genetic analysis reported fewer N-insertions in productive TCRs among donors in an Asian-associated ancestry cluster than the approximately 670-donor mean. Specific HLA alleles were associated with roughly 17,000 TCR beta sequences at a false discovery rate of 0.05 in a later analysis.

CDR3 length: 15 amino acids, cysteine to phenylalanine. Here the CDR3 DNA is all that survives: 45 bases in frame from base 1. The germline V gene supplies CDR1 MNHEY and CDR2 SVGAGI. Relative to germline, V is 0 bases shorter and J is 5 bases shorter, with 13 bases between their ends. The library was generated by the immunoSEQ multiplex PCR assay. For the multiplex PCR, a mixture combining 60 forward primers for TCR Vbeta segments and 13 reverse primers for TCR Jbeta segments was used. A multiplex PCR assay on genomic DNA amplified the CDR3 region of rearranged TCR beta genes. On the Illumina HiSeq System, the amplified TCR beta libraries were sequenced as 87-base-pair reads. As for the original processing: A later analysis tallied approximately 87 million unique TCR beta chains across the 550 to 850 repertoires, and approximately 12 million of those chains were shared by two or more donors. A nearest-neighbor algorithm error-corrected the raw reads and collapsed the reads into unique sequences, merging closely related sequences to remove PCR and sequencing errors. CDR3 sequences were aligned to IMGT reference sequences to assign V, D and J gene segments. For a sequence to be retained, at least a six-nucleotide match to both a V gene segment and a J gene segment was required. A rearrangement counted as productive if the CDR3 had no stop codons and remained in frame with V and J, and every other rearrangement counted as non-productive. Following IMGT convention, CDR3 was defined as the stretch from the second conserved V-encoded cysteine up to the conserved J-encoded phenylalanine. The earlier analysis of 587 of the donors excluded any sequence lacking an unambiguous match to a single V gene segment. In an earlier analysis of 450 to 750 of the donors, a V segment was called functional when productive rearrangements were above 56.7%, and segregating when the standard deviation between donors exceeded 5%. A statistical classification framework was developed to diagnose cytomegalovirus status using the catalog of TCR beta chain sequences. V and J gene assignment, in a later analysis, came from comparing TCR nucleotide sequences with IMGT/GENE-DB human TR gene sequences. In a later analysis, CDR3 sequences and most-parsimonious VDJ recombination scenarios were assigned using the TCRdist pipeline. In a later analysis, each TCR beta chain was defined by its CDR3 amino acid sequence together with its V-gene family, and reads lacking a unique V-gene family were excluded. A later analysis removed several hundred highly shared, low-generation-probability nucleotide sequences to deal with suspected cross-contamination and a sequencing artifact. In a later analysis, a clonal expansion index for each public chain was calculated from normalized within-repertoire ranks of inferred template counts. In a later analysis, generation probabilities were computed with a VDJ recombination model fitted to out-of-frame rearrangements, and the resulting probabilities were checked against IGoR. In a later analysis, hypergeometric tests were used to score TCR-TCR, TCR-HLA and TCR-CMV co-occurrence, with a repertoire-size bias correction applied to TCR pairs. In a later analysis, false discovery rates were estimated by permuting HLA or CMV assignments 20 times. A later analysis grouped co-occurring TCRs with DBSCAN, adding TCRdist sequence similarity when clustering within HLA-allele-positive subsets. Repertoires with fewer than 30,000 or more than 120,000 public chains, plus five repertoires with anomalous nucleotide sharing, were excluded from co-occurrence clustering. In TCRdb, the immuneACCESS table is reduced to in-frame sequences with V and J assigned. These tables do not hold every clone; where another copy was compared, an unresolved V gene accounts for under half, and the others remain unexplained. V and J calls and clone size are those listed in that table; D and trimming were worked out from the DNA. Across this sample there are around 200,000 clones, with roughly 80% seen only once. The ten most abundant clones make up under 0.25% of the sample.

A single count supports this clone. Its target antigen remains unknown. The record has no base qualities; no much larger clone is one base away. The cohort comprised hundreds of healthy bone marrow donors. All cohort members were sampled while nominally healthy, although unrecorded immune exposures were likely present. The donor was CMV seronegative and belonged to the group of approximately 320 seronegative cohort members. Every donor gave a peripheral blood sample, and the peripheral blood mononuclear cells from that sample were used for TCR beta sequencing. The Qiagen DNeasy Blood Extraction Kit was used to extract genomic DNA from the blood cell samples.

The sequenced sample consisted of PBMCs. The chain is assembled from TRBV6-5 and TRBJ1-1; the D gene cannot be named for sure. This sequence originates from a girl aged 2 to 10 in good health and CMV-seronegative. CDR3 protein: CASSYSGVGGTEAFF. Here is the DNA: TGTGCCAGCAGTTACTCTGGGGTTGGAGGGACTGAAGCTTTCTTT.